These 4 T cell receptor beta chains were sequenced from one sample in a study of diagnostic markers for celiac disease. TCRdb reprocessed the reads and keeps a single row for each CDR3 protein, giving no DNA. This sample's clone table lists around 1,900 distinct CDR3 sequences. The specimen sequenced was either unsorted cells or a sorted T cell fraction (not recorded which). These receptors came from a human donor. This table probably holds off-target reads from a library built for another chain.

The V gene is TRBV7-2, the J gene TRBJ1-4; there is no DNA to check the TCRdb D call of TRBD1. The CDR3 contains 17 residues. Germline V CDR1 and CDR2: SGHTA, FQGNSA. The CDR3 sequence is CASSLLPPGGTGGKLFF.

The chain has TRBV20-1 and TRBJ2-5; absent DNA, TCRdb's TRBD2 call cannot be checked. This CDR3 is built from 14 residues. Looked up from germline, CDR1 is DFQATT and CDR2 is SNEGSKA (reference sequence). CDR3 residues: CSASTGGGQETQYF.

The rearrangement uses TRBV6-6 and TRBJ1-4; the TCRdb D gene call, TRBD1, has no DNA to confirm it. Germline assignment: CDR1 MNHNY and CDR2 SVGAGI (reference sequence). This CDR3 spans 14 amino acids. CDR3 amino acids: CASTPAPLKGKLFF.

The V and J genes are TRBV29-1 and TRBJ1-2; the D call of TRBD1 rests on TCRdb alone, since no DNA is present to check it. The CDR3 contains 15 residues. Per the germline V gene, CDR1 is SQVTM and CDR2 is ANQGSEA. This CDR3 is CSVYSSGVSRYGYTF.